This is a list of T cell receptor beta chains from one sample in a study of CD8+ T cells in alopecia areata. Produced via immunoSEQ multiplex PCR; TCRdb's table is partial and in-frame only. The sample shows roughly 250,000 clones, under 70% of them seen only once. This material consisted of CD4+ T cells sorted from blood, taken at week 0. The receptors come from a human donor with alopecia areata. CDR3s include the opening cysteine and the closing phenylalanine or tryptophan. D genes are given only for firm matches. Not all rows give a size; the values are once, few, many and, for expanded clones, a class.

clone_size | j_call | d_call | v_call | cdr3_nt | cdr3_aa
- | TRBJ1-2 | - | TRBV6-1 | TGTGCCAGCAGTGACAGGGGTGGTTATGGCTACACCTTC | CASSDRGGYGYTF
- | TRBJ2-5 | TRBD1 | TRBV19 | TGTGCCAGTAGTACACACAGGGGTCAAGAGACCCAGTACTTC | CASSTHRGQETQYF
- | TRBJ2-3 | - | TRBV30 | TGTGCCTGGGCCCTCACGCTGGATACGCAGTATTTT | CAWALTLDTQYF
few | TRBJ2-7 | - | TRBV29-1 | TGCAGCGTTGGGGACTTATCCTACGAGCAGTACTTC | CSVGDLSYEQYF
few | TRBJ1-6 | - | TRBV7-9 | TGTGCCAGCAGCTTACATAATTCACCCCTCCACTTT | CASSLHNSPLHF
- | TRBJ2-7 | - | TRBV7-9 | TGTGCCAGCAGCTTTTGGGGTACCGACGAGCAGTACTTC | CASSFWGTDEQYF
- | TRBJ2-3 | TRBD2 | TRBV10-3 | TGTGCCATCAGTGAGCCCGGGGGGGTCACAGATACGCAGTATTTT | CAISEPGGVTDTQYF
- | TRBJ1-1 | - | TRBV11-2 | TGTGCCAGCAGCGCCAACAGGGCGAACACTGAAGCTTTCTTT | CASSANRANTEAFF
- | TRBJ2-1 | - | TRBV9 | TGTGCCAGCAGCTTTCTGGGGGGGCAAGGCAATGAGCAGTTCTTC | CASSFLGGQGNEQFF
few | TRBJ1-1 | TRBD1 | TRBV2 | TGTGCCATCCATGATGACAGGGTGTTT | CAIHDDRVF
- | TRBJ1-5 | - | TRBV7-9 | TGTGCCAGCAGCTCGGACAGTTCCAATCAGCCCCAGCATTTT | CASSSDSSNQPQHF
- | TRBJ1-2 | TRBD1 | TRBV27 | TGTGCCAGCAGTACCGGGACAGGGGAAGGTGGCTACACCTTC | CASSTGTGEGGYTF
- | TRBJ2-6 | - | TRBV9 | TGTGCCAGCACGGACCCCTACGGGCTTTCCCCTGGGGCCAACGTCCTGACTTTC | CASTDPYGLSPGANVLTF
- | TRBJ2-1 | - | TRBV2 | TGTGCCAGCAGTGAACGAATCTACAATGAGCAGTTCTTC | CASSERIYNEQFF
- | TRBJ2-2 | - | TRBV30 | TGTGCCTGGAGTTTCCGGCCCGGGGAGCTGTTTTTT | CAWSFRPGELFF
- | TRBJ1-6 | - | TRBV21-1 | TGTGCGAGATTAAGGGAGGATTCACCCCTCCACTTT | CARLREDSPLHF
- | TRBJ2-2 | TRBD1 | TRBV7-6 | TGTGCCAGCAGCTTAGCGGCAGGGGGTACCGGGGAGCTGTTTTTT | CASSLAAGGTGELFF
- | TRBJ2-2 | - | TRBV18 | TGTGCCAGCTCACCCCTGGACAGCACCGGGGAGCTGTTTTTT | CASSPLDSTGELFF
once | TRBJ2-3 | TRBD1 | TRBV6-5 | TGTGCCAGCAGTCAGGGGGCGGATACGCAGTATTTT | CASSQGADTQYF
- | TRBJ1-2 | - | TRBV30 | TGTGCCTGGAATGGAGGCAGCTATGGCTACACCTTC | CAWNGGSYGYTF
- | TRBJ2-2 | - | TRBV7-9 | TGTGCCAGCAGCTCTAGTTGGGCCGACACCGGGGAGCTGTTTTTT | CASSSSWADTGELFF
- | TRBJ2-5 | TRBD2 | TRBV11-3 | TGTGCCAGCAGTCCGGGGGGGACGAAGACCCAGTACTTC | CASSPGGTKTQYF
- | TRBJ2-5 | TRBD1 | TRBV29-1 | TGCAGCGTCGGGGCAGGGGGACGAGAGACCCAGTACTTC | CSVGAGGRETQYF
once | TRBJ2-5 | TRBD2 | TRBV18 | TGTGCCAGCTCACCACTGAGACTAGCGGGGGACCAAGAGACCCAGTACTTC | CASSPLRLAGDQETQYF
once | TRBJ2-3 | - | TRBV9 | TGTGCCAGCAGCCCGTTGGGCGGTGGGGCAGATACGCAGTATTTT | CASSPLGGGADTQYF
- | TRBJ1-2 | - | TRBV7-6 | TGTGCCAGCAGCTTAATAGCAGGGGAGGCCTATGGCTACACCTTC | CASSLIAGEAYGYTF
- | TRBJ1-5 | - | TRBV18 | TGTGCCAGCTCACCAGTCGGTAGCAATCAGCCCCAGCATTTT | CASSPVGSNQPQHF
- | TRBJ2-7 | - | TRBV11-2 | TGTGCCAGCATCAAAACCCAGGGTATCTACGAGCAGTACTTC | CASIKTQGIYEQYF
- | TRBJ2-5 | - | TRBV30 | TGTGCCTGGAATCAGGGGAGGCAAGAGACCCAGTACTTC | CAWNQGRQETQYF
- | TRBJ1-2 | - | TRBV7-2 | TGTGCCAGCAGCCCAGAAAGCTATGGCTACACCTTC | CASSPESYGYTF
few | TRBJ2-3 | - | TRBV29-1 | TGCAGCGGAGCTCCCACGGGACTCAAGACAGATACGCAGTATTTT | CSGAPTGLKTDTQYF
- | TRBJ2-7 | - | TRBV5-6 | TGTGCCAGCAGCCGACTGGGGAGACCCTACGAGCAGTACTTC | CASSRLGRPYEQYF
- | TRBJ2-5 | - | TRBV4-3 | TGCGCCAGCAGCCAAGTGCAGGGGACCCAAGAGACCCAGTACTTC | CASSQVQGTQETQYF
- | TRBJ2-7 | - | TRBV28 | TGTGCCAGCAACACCCTCAAACACGAGCAGTACTTC | CASNTLKHEQYF
- | TRBJ1-2 | - | TRBV30 | TGTGCCTGGAGCCTACAGGGCCATGGCTACACCTTC | CAWSLQGHGYTF
- | TRBJ2-2 | - | TRBV14 | TGTGCCAGCAGCCAAGAGGCGGGGCCAGGGGAGCTGTTTTTT | CASSQEAGPGELFF
- | TRBJ1-2 | - | TRBV29-1 | TGCAGCGCCGACCCGGGTACGGGGGGAGGCTACACCTTC | CSADPGTGGGYTF
few | TRBJ1-2 | - | TRBV30 | TGTGCCTGGCGTCCGGATGGGCGAGGGGGCACCTTC | CAWRPDGRGGTF
once | TRBJ2-7 | - | TRBV29-1 | TGCAGCCAAAGACGCCAGGGGAGGATCGAGCAGTACTTC | CSQRRQGRIEQYF
- | TRBJ1-2 | TRBD1 | TRBV6-5 | TGTGCCAGCTCTCCCGGGACAGGGGTTGGCTACACCTTC | CASSPGTGVGYTF
- | TRBJ1-2 | - | TRBV29-1 | TGCAGCGTTCGGGAACAGGGTCATGGCTACACCTTC | CSVREQGHGYTF
once | TRBJ2-3 | - | TRBV29-1 | TGCAGCGTTGATCTAGGGGCAGATACGCAGTATTTT | CSVDLGADTQYF
- | TRBJ1-5 | - | TRBV15 | TGTGCCACCAGCAGACGGAACAATCAGCCCCAGCATTTT | CATSRRNNQPQHF
once | TRBJ1-3 | - | TRBV5-1 | TGCGCCAGCAGCTTGGGGGAGAATGGAAACACCATATATTTT | CASSLGENGNTIYF
once | TRBJ2-3 | TRBD2 | TRBV5-1 | TGCGCCAGCAGCCCTGGCGGGGGAAGAGATACGCAGTATTTT | CASSPGGGRDTQYF
- | TRBJ2-7 | - | TRBV11-3 | TGTGCCAGCAGCCCTTGGGACACCTCCTACGAGCAGTACTTC | CASSPWDTSYEQYF
few | TRBJ2-1 | - | TRBV5-1 | TGCGCCAGCAGCTTGGAGGGTCATGAGCAGTTCTTC | CASSLEGHEQFF
few | TRBJ1-1 | - | TRBV7-9 | TGTGCCAGCAGCTTATACCTCTCGGGGCTCACTGAAGCTTTCTTT | CASSLYLSGLTEAFF
once | TRBJ2-1 | TRBD1 | TRBV4-1 | TGCGCCAGCAGCCCGGGACAGGGGGCCTACAATGAGCAGTTCTTC | CASSPGQGAYNEQFF
- | TRBJ1-2 | - | TRBV29-1 | TGCAGCGATGGACAGAGCAAAACGGGTGGCTACACCTTC | CSDGQSKTGGYTF
few | TRBJ2-1 | - | TRBV11-2 | TGTGCCAGCAGCCCAAGGCTAGTTACGAGTGAGCAGTTCTTC | CASSPRLVTSEQFF
- | TRBJ1-2 | - | TRBV27 | TGTGCCAGCAGTTTAATGGGGCTGGGTGATGGCTACACCTTC | CASSLMGLGDGYTF
- | TRBJ2-2 | - | TRBV5-1 | TGCGCCAGCAGCTTGCCGGGGCCAGCCGGGGAGCTGTTTTTT | CASSLPGPAGELFF